Listed below are T cell receptor beta chains from one sample, sequenced in a study of technical replicates of blood from a few donors. Profiling relied on immunoSEQ multiplex PCR, and the TCRdb table lists in-frame clones only, not all of them. Of about 62,000 clones in the sample, approximately 89% were seen once. The sequenced material came from PBMCs. The receptors stem from a human donor in good health. Some clones in this sample may be carry-over from other donors' samples. CDR3s include the opening cysteine and the closing phenylalanine or tryptophan. A D gene is named only where the DNA matches it firmly. Rows give clone size only sometimes, using once, few, many, or a class for an expanded clone.

v_gene: TRBV5-4; j_gene: TRBJ2-5; abundance: .; d_gene: TRBD2; CDR3aa: CASSSGLAGRGLETQYF; CDR3nt: TGTGCCAGCAGCTCGGGACTAGCGGGGAGGGGTCTGGAGACCCAGTACTTC
v_gene: TRBV12-5; j_gene: TRBJ1-1; abundance: .; d_gene: .; CDR3aa: CASGLGTVTEAFF; CDR3nt: TGTGCTAGTGGTTTGGGGACAGTAACTGAAGCTTTCTTT
v_gene: TRBV25-1; j_gene: TRBJ1-1; abundance: .; d_gene: .; CDR3aa: CASSGGGALEAFF; CDR3nt: TGTGCCAGCAGCGGAGGGGGGGCTCTCGAAGCTTTCTTT
v_gene: TRBV18; j_gene: TRBJ2-5; abundance: .; d_gene: .; CDR3aa: CASSSTGETQYF; CDR3nt: TGTGCCAGCTCCTCCACAGGGGAGACCCAGTACTTC
v_gene: TRBV7-6; j_gene: TRBJ2-2; abundance: once; d_gene: TRBD1; CDR3aa: CASSFHPPGQVNTGELFF; CDR3nt: TGTGCCAGCAGTTTCCACCCTCCGGGACAGGTGAACACCGGGGAGCTGTTTTTT
v_gene: TRBV2; j_gene: TRBJ1-5; abundance: .; d_gene: .; CDR3aa: CASSGQANSNQPQHF; CDR3nt: TGTGCCAGCAGTGGGCAGGCGAATAGCAATCAGCCCCAGCATTTT
v_gene: TRBV5-1; j_gene: TRBJ2-1; abundance: .; d_gene: .; CDR3aa: CASSLPSVYNEQFF; CDR3nt: TGCGCCAGCAGCTTGCCTAGCGTGTACAATGAGCAGTTCTTC
v_gene: TRBV9; j_gene: TRBJ2-3; abundance: .; d_gene: TRBD1; CDR3aa: CASSVWDRATDTQYF; CDR3nt: TGTGCCAGCAGCGTCTGGGACAGGGCAACAGATACGCAGTATTTT
v_gene: TRBV9; j_gene: TRBJ2-3; abundance: .; d_gene: .; CDR3aa: CASRRGANTDTQYF; CDR3nt: TGTGCCAGCAGACGGGGGGCCAACACAGATACGCAGTATTTT
v_gene: TRBV10-3; j_gene: TRBJ2-2; abundance: .; d_gene: .; CDR3aa: CAIKGRPAGPNTGELFF; CDR3nt: TGTGCCATCAAGGGGAGACCCGCGGGGCCGAACACCGGGGAGCTGTTTTTT
v_gene: TRBV9; j_gene: TRBJ2-7; abundance: .; d_gene: .; CDR3aa: CARTSRGGNTYEQYF; CDR3nt: TGTGCCAGGACCTCACGTGGGGGCAACACCTACGAGCAGTACTTC
v_gene: TRBV2; j_gene: TRBJ1-1; abundance: .; d_gene: .; CDR3aa: CASSSHFSAGSTEAFF; CDR3nt: TGTGCCAGCAGCTCCCATTTCAGTGCAGGATCAACTGAAGCTTTCTTT
v_gene: TRBV7-3; j_gene: TRBJ2-1; abundance: .; d_gene: TRBD2; CDR3aa: CASSLISGTDEQFF; CDR3nt: TGTGCCAGCAGCTTAATTAGCGGGACCGATGAGCAGTTCTTC
v_gene: TRBV9; j_gene: TRBJ2-3; abundance: .; d_gene: TRBD2; CDR3aa: CASSLRTSGGLTDTQYF; CDR3nt: TGTGCCAGCAGCTTAAGGACTAGCGGGGGACTTACAGATACGCAGTATTTT
v_gene: TRBV15; j_gene: TRBJ2-2; abundance: .; d_gene: .; CDR3aa: CATSRGDTSRGELFF; CDR3nt: TGTGCCACCAGCAGAGGAGACACCTCCCGGGGGGAGCTGTTTTTT
v_gene: TRBV11-2; j_gene: TRBJ2-5; abundance: .; d_gene: TRBD2; CDR3aa: CASRPGGVTQYF; CDR3nt: TGTGCCAGCAGGCCCGGGGGGGTGACCCAGTACTTC
v_gene: TRBV4-2; j_gene: TRBJ2-3; abundance: .; d_gene: .; CDR3aa: CASSRNQGFGTDTQYF; CDR3nt: TGTGCCAGCAGCCGCAATCAGGGATTTGGCACAGATACGCAGTATTTT
v_gene: TRBV18; j_gene: TRBJ2-7; abundance: .; d_gene: TRBD1; CDR3aa: CASSSAGQGSEQYF; CDR3nt: TGTGCCAGCTCATCAGCAGGACAGGGATCCGAGCAGTACTTC
v_gene: TRBV28; j_gene: TRBJ2-1; abundance: .; d_gene: TRBD1; CDR3aa: CASKSGQIYNEQFF; CDR3nt: TGTGCCAGCAAATCGGGACAGATTTACAATGAGCAGTTCTTC
v_gene: TRBV4-2; j_gene: TRBJ1-4; abundance: .; d_gene: TRBD1; CDR3aa: CASSQGPGQGEIWEKLFF; CDR3nt: TGTGCCAGCAGCCAAGGGCCGGGACAGGGTGAGATTTGGGAAAAACTGTTTTTT
v_gene: TRBV7-9; j_gene: TRBJ2-7; abundance: .; d_gene: .; CDR3aa: CASNPQGSSYEQYF; CDR3nt: TGTGCCAGCAATCCCCAGGGGAGCTCCTACGAGCAGTACTTC
v_gene: TRBV27; j_gene: TRBJ2-3; abundance: once; d_gene: TRBD2; CDR3aa: CASSGTRSIYSDTQYF; CDR3nt: TGTGCCAGCAGCGGGACTAGATCTATTTACTCTGATACGCAGTATTTT
v_gene: TRBV18; j_gene: TRBJ2-3; abundance: .; d_gene: .; CDR3aa: CASSLISGDPSTDTQYF; CDR3nt: TGTGCCAGCTCACTCATAAGCGGCGACCCTAGCACAGATACGCAGTATTTT
v_gene: TRBV5-1; j_gene: TRBJ1-2; abundance: .; d_gene: TRBD1; CDR3aa: CASSRETGSGYGYTF; CDR3nt: TGCGCCAGCAGCAGAGAGACAGGGTCCGGCTATGGCTACACCTTC
v_gene: TRBV2; j_gene: TRBJ1-2; abundance: .; d_gene: .; CDR3aa: CASTEQGTNYGYTF; CDR3nt: TGTGCCAGCACCGAGCAGGGGACTAACTATGGCTACACCTTC
v_gene: TRBV9; j_gene: TRBJ2-2; abundance: .; d_gene: TRBD1; CDR3aa: CASSGTGVNTGELFF; CDR3nt: TGTGCCAGCAGCGGTACAGGGGTGAACACCGGGGAGCTGTTTTTT
v_gene: TRBV7-6; j_gene: TRBJ2-7; abundance: .; d_gene: .; CDR3aa: CASTSEWGEQYEQYF; CDR3nt: TGTGCCAGCACCTCTGAGTGGGGGGAACAATACGAGCAGTACTTC
v_gene: TRBV5-1; j_gene: TRBJ2-1; abundance: .; d_gene: .; CDR3aa: CASSTIPYNEQFF; CDR3nt: TGCGCCAGCAGTACTATCCCTTACAATGAGCAGTTCTTC